One sample yielded the 11 T cell receptor beta chains listed below, sequenced in a study of blood T cells in healthy people across ages. A second roughly 6 to 12 cycle PCR used barcoded and J-beta primers. One entry per CDR3 protein results from TCRdb running MiXCR on the 5' RACE reads. The data hold 850,000 or so distinct CDR3 sequences, with around 26% observed a single time. The specimen was blood. The receptors originated from a woman older than 75 in good health.

This clonotype was detected many times. The DNA for the CDR3 is TGCAGTACCAGAGGGGGGCGCGGAAACATTCAGTACTTC. This codes for CSTRGGRGNIQYF. This chain connects TRBV20-1 to TRBJ2-4; possibly TRBD1 or TRBD2 for D (6 bases each). V was trimmed by 8 bases and J by 6 bases, leaving 17 bases between them. Germline V lookup: CDR1 DFQATT, CDR2 SNEGSKA (reference sequence). CDR3 length equals 13 residues.

This clonotype has a count of ten or more. V is TRBV12-3 or TRBV12-4 and J is TRBJ1-5; tentatively, D is TRBD1 (6 bases). With 2 bases removed from V and 5 bases from J, the gap between germline ends came to 10 bases. The CDR3 runs 14 residues. CDR3 in DNA: TGTGCCAGCAGTTTAACAGGGCTACATCAGCCCCAGCATTTT. This sequence encodes CASSLTGLHQPQHF.

The V and J genes are TRBV7-2 and TRBJ2-3; D perhaps matches TRBD2 (5 bases). The CDR3 consists of 16 residues. V was pared by 0 bases and J by 0 bases, with 10 bases between. CDR1 and CDR2 from the germline V gene are SGHTA and FQGNSA. DNA for the CDR3: TGTGCCAGCAGCTTAGCGCGGGCAGGTAGCACAGATACGCAGTATTTT. Translation gives CASSLARAGSTDTQYF.

Of note for this clonotype: A much larger clone differs by one base, so this may be a read error. The chain uses TRBV15 and TRBJ1-5; tentatively, D is TRBD1 (6 bases). The CDR3 consists of 16 residues. Looked up from germline, CDR1 is LNHNV and CDR2 is YYDKDF (reference sequence). The CDR3 loop reads CAASVKPGHPNQPQHF. The CDR3 DNA follows: TGTGCCGCCAGTGTTAAACCGGGACACCCTAATCAGCCCCAGCATTTT.

This clonotype was seen more than once but under ten times. The V call is TRBV20-1, the J call TRBJ2-4; D is possibly TRBD2 (7 bases). This CDR3 comprises 13 residues. Germline V CDR1 and CDR2: DFQATT, SNEGSKA (reference sequence). Here the CDR3 reads CSTRPGGLLEQYF. CDR3 bases: TGCAGCACGCGGCCGGGGGGCCTGTTAGAGCAGTACTTC.

This clonotype was seen repeatedly, ten times or more. The chain combines TRBV7-2 with TRBJ2-5; D may correspond to TRBD1 or TRBD2 (5 bases each). The germline V gene has CDR1 SGHTA and CDR2 FQGNSA. The CDR3 is made up of 13 amino acids. Trimming took 7 bases from V and 5 from J, leaving 14 bases between them. CDR3 DNA: TGTGCCAGCAATGAGGGGTGGCGTGAGACCCAGTACTTC. This translates into CASNEGWRETQYF.

The chain links TRBV4-3 to TRBJ1-2, with no clear D. Germline V gene sequence: CDR1 LGHNA, CDR2 YSLEER. Trimming cost V 0 bases and J 7 bases, with 15 bases left between them. CDR3 length: 15 amino acids. The chain's CDR3 is CASSQDIGQSVGYTF. The CDR3 DNA follows: TGCGCCAGCAGCCAAGATATTGGGCAGTCTGTTGGCTACACCTTC.

The rearrangement links TRBV12-3 or TRBV12-4 to TRBJ2-3; no firm D call. The length of the CDR3 is 14 residues. Trimming left V 6 bases short and J 2 bases short, with 12 bases between. Here the CDR3 DNA reads TGTGCCAGCAGATTTGGAGTGCCCACAGATACGCAGTATTTT. This encodes CASRFGVPTDTQYF.

This clonotype was recorded many times. This chain uses TRBV7-8 with TRBJ2-1, with 11 bases aligning to TRBD2. There are 16 residues in the CDR3. Germline assignment: CDR1 SGHVS and CDR2 FQNEAQ. Trimming cost V 3 bases and J 7 bases; bases outside gene matches: 8. The CDR3 DNA follows: TGTGCCAGCAGCTTCCTCCTGACTAGCGGGGTTAATGAGCAGTTCTTC. Its translation: CASSFLLTSGVNEQFF.

The chain couples TRBV6-4 to TRBJ2-1, with 11 positions matching TRBD2. The CDR3 runs to 16 residues. V lost 2 bases and J lost 8; bases outside the gene matches: 8. Per germline, CDR1 MRHNA and CDR2 SNTAGT. CDR3 DNA: TGTGCCAGCAGTGACCTAGCGGGGGGCCTGGACCATGAGCAGTTCTTC. Translated: CASSDLAGGLDHEQFF.

This clonotype was counted between two and nine times. This rearrangement joins TRBV20-1 to TRBJ1-1; D possibly corresponds to TRBD1 (5 bases). The CDR3 is 14 residues long. Germline V gene lookup returns CDR1 DFQATT and CDR2 SNEGSKA (reference sequence). V was trimmed by 3 bases and J by 1 base, leaving 12 bases between them. The CDR3, as DNA: TGCAGTGCTAGGGCTGGGGGGAGGAACACTGAAGCTTTCTTT. Amino acid sequence: CSARAGGRNTEAFF.